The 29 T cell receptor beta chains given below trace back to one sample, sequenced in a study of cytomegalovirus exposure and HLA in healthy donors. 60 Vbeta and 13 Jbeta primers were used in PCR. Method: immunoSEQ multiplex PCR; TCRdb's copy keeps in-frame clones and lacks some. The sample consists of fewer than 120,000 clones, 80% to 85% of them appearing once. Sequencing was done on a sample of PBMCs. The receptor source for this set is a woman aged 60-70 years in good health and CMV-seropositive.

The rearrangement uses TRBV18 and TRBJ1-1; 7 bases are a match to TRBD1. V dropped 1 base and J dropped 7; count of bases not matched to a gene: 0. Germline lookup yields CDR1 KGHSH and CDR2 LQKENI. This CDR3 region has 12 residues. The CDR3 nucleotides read TGTGCCAGCTCACCACGGACAGGTGAAGCTTTCTTT. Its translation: CASSPRTGEAFF. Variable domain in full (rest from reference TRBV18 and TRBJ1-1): NAGVMQNPRHLVRRRGQEARLRCSPMKGHSHVYWYRQLPEEGLKFMVYLQKENIIDESGMPKERFSAEFPKEGPSILRIQQVVRGDSAAYFCASSPRTGEAFFGQGTRLTVV.

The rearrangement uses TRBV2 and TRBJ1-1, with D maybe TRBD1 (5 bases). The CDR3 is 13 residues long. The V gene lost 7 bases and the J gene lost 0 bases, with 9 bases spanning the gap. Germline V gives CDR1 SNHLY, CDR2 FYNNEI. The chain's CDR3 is CASNLQVNTEAFF. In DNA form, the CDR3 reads TGTGCCAGCAACCTACAGGTGAACACTGAAGCTTTCTTT.

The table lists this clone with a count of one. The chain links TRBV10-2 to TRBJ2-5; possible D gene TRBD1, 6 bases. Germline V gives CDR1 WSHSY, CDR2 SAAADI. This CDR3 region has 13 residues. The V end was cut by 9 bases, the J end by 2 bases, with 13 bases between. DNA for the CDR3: TGCGCCAGTAGAGCAGGGGCACAAGAGACCCAGTACTTC. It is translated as CASRAGAQETQYF.

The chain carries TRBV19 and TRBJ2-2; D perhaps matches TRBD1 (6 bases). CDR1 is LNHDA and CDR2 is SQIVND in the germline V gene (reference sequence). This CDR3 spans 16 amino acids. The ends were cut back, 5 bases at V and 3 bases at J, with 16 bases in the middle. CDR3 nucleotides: TGTGCCAGTAGTGCCCGAGGGGGTCCGGACACCGGGGAGCTGTTTTTT. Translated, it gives CASSARGGPDTGELFF.

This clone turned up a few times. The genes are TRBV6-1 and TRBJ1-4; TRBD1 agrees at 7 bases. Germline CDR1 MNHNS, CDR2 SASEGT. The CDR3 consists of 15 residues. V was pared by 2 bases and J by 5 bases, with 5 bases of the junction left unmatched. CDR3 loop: CASSERDSLNEKLFF. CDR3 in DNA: TGTGCCAGCAGTGAACGGGACAGCTTGAATGAAAAACTGTTTTTT.

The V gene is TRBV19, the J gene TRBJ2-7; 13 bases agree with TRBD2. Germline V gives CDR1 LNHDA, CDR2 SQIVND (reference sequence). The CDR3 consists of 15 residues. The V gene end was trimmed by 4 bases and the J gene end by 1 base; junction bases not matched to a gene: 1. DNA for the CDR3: TGTGCCAGTAGTAGACTAGCGGGAGGTTCCTACGAGCAGTACTTC. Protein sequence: CASSRLAGGSYEQYF.

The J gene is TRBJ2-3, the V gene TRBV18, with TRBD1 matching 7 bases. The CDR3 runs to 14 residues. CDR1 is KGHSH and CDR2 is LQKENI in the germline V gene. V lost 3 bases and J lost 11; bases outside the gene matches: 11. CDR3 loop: CASSPSDRVRGQYF. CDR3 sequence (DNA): TGTGCCAGCTCACCTTCAGACAGGGTTCGGGGGCAGTATTTT.

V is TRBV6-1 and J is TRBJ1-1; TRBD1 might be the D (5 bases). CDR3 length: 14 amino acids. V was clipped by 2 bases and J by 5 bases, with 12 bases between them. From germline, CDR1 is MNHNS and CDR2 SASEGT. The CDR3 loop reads CASSEWGGETEAFF. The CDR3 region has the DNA TGTGCCAGCAGTGAATGGGGGGGGGAAACTGAAGCTTTCTTT.

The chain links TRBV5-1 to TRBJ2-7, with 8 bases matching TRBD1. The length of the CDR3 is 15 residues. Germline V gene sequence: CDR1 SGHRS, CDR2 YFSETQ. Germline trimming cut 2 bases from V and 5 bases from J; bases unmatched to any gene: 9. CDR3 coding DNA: TGCGCCAGCAGCTTAGGACAGGGAGCATACCACGAGCAGTACTTC. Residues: CASSLGQGAYHEQYF.

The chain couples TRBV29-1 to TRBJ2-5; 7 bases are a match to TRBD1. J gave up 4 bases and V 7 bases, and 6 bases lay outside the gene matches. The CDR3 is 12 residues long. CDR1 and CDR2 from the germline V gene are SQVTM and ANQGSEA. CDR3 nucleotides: TGCAGCGCCGGACAGGTCCGAGAGACCCAGTACTTC. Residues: CSAGQVRETQYF.

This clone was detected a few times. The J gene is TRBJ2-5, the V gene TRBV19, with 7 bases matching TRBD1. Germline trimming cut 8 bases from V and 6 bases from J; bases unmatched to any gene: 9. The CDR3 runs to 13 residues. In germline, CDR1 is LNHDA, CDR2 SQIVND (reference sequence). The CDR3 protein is CASQGRDSKTQYF. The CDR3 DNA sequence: TGTGCCAGTCAAGGCCGGGACAGCAAGACCCAGTACTTC.

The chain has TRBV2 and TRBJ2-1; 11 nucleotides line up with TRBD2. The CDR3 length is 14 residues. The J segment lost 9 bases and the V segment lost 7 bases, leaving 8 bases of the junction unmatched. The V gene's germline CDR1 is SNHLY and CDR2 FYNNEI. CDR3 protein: CASIWTSGLGEQFF. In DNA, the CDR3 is TGTGCCAGCATCTGGACTAGCGGGTTGGGTGAGCAGTTCTTC.

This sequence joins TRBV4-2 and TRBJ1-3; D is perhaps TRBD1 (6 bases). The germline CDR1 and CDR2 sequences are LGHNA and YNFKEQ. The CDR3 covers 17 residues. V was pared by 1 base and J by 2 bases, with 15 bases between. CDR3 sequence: CASSQAMGALAGNTIYF. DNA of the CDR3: TGTGCCAGCAGCCAAGCAATGGGGGCGCTTGCTGGAAACACCATATATTTT.

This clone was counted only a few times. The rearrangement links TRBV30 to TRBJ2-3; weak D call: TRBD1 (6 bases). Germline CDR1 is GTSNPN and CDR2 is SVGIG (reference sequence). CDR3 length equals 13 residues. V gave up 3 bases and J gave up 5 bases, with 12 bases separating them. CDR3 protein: CAWRGRGEDTQYF. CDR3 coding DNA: TGTGCCTGGAGGGGCAGGGGAGAAGATACGCAGTATTTT.

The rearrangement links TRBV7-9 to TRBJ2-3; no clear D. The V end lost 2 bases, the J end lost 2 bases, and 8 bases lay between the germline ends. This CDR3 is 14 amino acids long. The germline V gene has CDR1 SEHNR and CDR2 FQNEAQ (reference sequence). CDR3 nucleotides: TGTGCCAGCAGCTTACAGGTGGACACAGATACGCAGTATTTT. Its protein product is CASSLQVDTDTQYF.

CDR3 in amino acids: CASRAGQGAKIYF. The DNA for the CDR3 is TGTGCCAGCAGGGCGGGACAGGGGGCGAAAATATATTTT. The rearrangement links TRBV28 to TRBJ1-3; TRBD1 agrees at 12 bases. Trimming took 6 bases from V and 13 from J; bases not matched to a gene: 7. This CDR3 has 13 residues. The germline V gene has CDR1 MDHEN and CDR2 SYDVKM.

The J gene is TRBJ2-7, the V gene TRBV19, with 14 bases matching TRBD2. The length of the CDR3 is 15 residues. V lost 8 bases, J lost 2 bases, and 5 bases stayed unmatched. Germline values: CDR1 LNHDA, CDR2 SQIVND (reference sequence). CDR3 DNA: TGTGCCAGTCGGACTAGCGGGAGGACCACCTACGAGCAGTACTTC. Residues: CASRTSGRTTYEQYF.

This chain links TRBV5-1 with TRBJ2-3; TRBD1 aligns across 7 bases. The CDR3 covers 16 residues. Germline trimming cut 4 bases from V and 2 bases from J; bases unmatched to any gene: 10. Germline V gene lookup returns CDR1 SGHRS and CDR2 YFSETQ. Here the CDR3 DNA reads TGCGCCAGCAGCCCCAATCCAGGGGGAGACACAGATACGCAGTATTTT. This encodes CASSPNPGGDTDTQYF.

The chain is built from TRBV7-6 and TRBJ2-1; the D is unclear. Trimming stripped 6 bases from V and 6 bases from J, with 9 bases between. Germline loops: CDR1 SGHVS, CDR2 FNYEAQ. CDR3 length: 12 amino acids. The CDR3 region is CASRYDCNEQFF. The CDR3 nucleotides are TGTGCCAGCAGATACGACTGCAATGAGCAGTTCTTC. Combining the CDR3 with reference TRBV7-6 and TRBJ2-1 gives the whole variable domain GAGVSQSPRYKVTKRGQDVALRCDPISGHVSLYWYRQALGQGPEFLTYFNYEAQQDKSGLPNDRFSAERPEGSISTLTIQRTEQRDSAMYRCASRYDCNEQFFGPGTRLTVL.

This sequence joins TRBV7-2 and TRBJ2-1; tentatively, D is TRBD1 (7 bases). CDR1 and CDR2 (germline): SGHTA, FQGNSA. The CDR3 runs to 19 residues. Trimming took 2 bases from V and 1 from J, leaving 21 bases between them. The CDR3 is CASSLPLGGQSLSYNEQFF. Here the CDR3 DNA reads TGTGCCAGCAGCTTACCCCTCGGGGGACAGAGTCTTTCCTACAATGAGCAGTTCTTC.

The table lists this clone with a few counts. CDR3 in amino acids: CASSLSRGGEQYF. The DNA of the CDR3 is TGCGCCAGCAGCTTGTCCCGAGGGGGCGAGCAGTACTTC. The chain has TRBV5-1 and TRBJ2-7, with a weak D call TRBD1 (6 bases). Germline V gives CDR1 SGHRS, CDR2 YFSETQ. The ends were cut back, 1 base at V and 6 bases at J, with 11 bases in the middle. This CDR3 contains 13 residues. Full variable domain (remainder filled in from reference TRBV5-1 and TRBJ2-7): KAGVTQTPRYLIKTRGQQVTLSCSPISGHRSVSWYQQTPGQGLQFLFEYFSETQRNKGNFPGRFSGRQFSNSRSEMNVSTLELGDSALYLCASSLSRGGEQYFGPGTRLTVT.

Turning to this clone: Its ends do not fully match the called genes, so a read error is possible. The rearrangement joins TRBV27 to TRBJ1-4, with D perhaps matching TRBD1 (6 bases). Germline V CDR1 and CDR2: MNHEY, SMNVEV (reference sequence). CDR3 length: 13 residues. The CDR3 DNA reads TGTGCCAGCAGTCGAGGGGGTATCGAAAAACTCTTTTTT. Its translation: CASSRGGIEKLFF.

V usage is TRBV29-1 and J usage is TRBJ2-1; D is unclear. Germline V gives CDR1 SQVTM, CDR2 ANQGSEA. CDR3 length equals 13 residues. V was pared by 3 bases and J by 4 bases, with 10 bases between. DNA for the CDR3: TGCAGCGTTGAGGAACAGTCGTACAATGAGCAGTTCTTC. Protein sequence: CSVEEQSYNEQFF.

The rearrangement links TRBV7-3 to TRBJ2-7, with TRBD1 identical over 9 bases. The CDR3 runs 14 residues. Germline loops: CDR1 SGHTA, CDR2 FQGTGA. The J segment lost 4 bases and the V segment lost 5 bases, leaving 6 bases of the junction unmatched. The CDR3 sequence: CASSPRQGGYEQYF. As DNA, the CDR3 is TGTGCCAGCAGCCCGCGACAGGGGGGGTACGAGCAGTACTTC.

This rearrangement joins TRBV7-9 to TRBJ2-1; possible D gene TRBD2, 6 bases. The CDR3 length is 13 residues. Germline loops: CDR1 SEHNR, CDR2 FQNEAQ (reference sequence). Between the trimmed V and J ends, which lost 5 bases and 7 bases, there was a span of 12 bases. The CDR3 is CASSPVSGNEQFF. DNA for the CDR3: TGTGCCAGCAGCCCCGTAAGCGGGAATGAGCAGTTCTTC.

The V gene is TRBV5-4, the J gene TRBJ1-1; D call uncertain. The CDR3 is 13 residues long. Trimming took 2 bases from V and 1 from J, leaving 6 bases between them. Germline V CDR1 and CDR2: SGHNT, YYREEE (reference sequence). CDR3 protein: CASSLGGNTEAFF. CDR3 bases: TGTGCCAGCAGCTTAGGAGGGAACACTGAAGCTTTCTTT.

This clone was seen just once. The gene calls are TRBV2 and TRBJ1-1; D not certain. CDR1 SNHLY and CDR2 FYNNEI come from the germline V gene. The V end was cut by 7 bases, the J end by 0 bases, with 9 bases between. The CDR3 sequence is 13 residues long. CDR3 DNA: TGTGCCAGCAAGGTGGACTTGAACACTGAAGCTTTCTTT. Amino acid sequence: CASKVDLNTEAFF.

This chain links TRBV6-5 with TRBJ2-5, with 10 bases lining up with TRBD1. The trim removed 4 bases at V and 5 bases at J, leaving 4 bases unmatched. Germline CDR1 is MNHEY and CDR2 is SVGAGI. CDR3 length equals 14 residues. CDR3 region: CASSWDRGSETQYF. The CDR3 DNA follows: TGTGCCAGCAGTTGGGACAGGGGAAGCGAGACCCAGTACTTC.

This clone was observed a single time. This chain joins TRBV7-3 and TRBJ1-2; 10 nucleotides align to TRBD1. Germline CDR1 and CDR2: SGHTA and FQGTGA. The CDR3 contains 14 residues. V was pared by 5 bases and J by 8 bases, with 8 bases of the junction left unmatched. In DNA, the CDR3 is TGTGCCAGCAGCCCGGGACAGGGGTCTCGAGGCTACACCTTC. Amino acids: CASSPGQGSRGYTF. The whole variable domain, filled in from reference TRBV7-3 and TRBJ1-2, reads GAGVSQTPSNKVTEKGKYVELRCDPISGHTALYWYRQSLGQGPEFLIYFQGTGAADDSGLPNDRFFAVRPEGSVSTLKIQRTERGDSAVYLCASSPGQGSRGYTFGSGTRLTVV.